This section outlines one T cell receptor (beta chain) sequence together with its context. Its antigen remains unknown. The naive CD8 population came from CD45RO-negative cells selected for CCR7, without terminally differentiated effector memory CD45RA+ cells. This entry belongs to a study of shared clonotypes between healthy human individuals. Across the study: Per donor, CD8 memory used one plate, CD8 naive used two, CD4 memory used three and CD4 naive used three. Notes on the study in general: On the whole, naive subsets had larger estimated richness than memory subsets had. Exclusively blood specimens were collected; tissue repertoires likely differ.

The CDR3 spans 13 residues. V was trimmed by 3 bases and J by 8 bases, leaving 11 bases between them. The germline V gene has CDR1 SGHAT and CDR2 FQNNGV. Generated by immunoSEQ multiplex PCR, the TCRdb table keeps only in-frame clones and is missing some. The sample yields more than 550,000 clones, 90% to 95% seen once. The chain joins TRBV11-2 to TRBJ2-1; a possible D gene is TRBD2 (6 bases). The sample was naive CD8+ T cells sorted from blood. The TCR comes from a man aged 25 to 40 in good health. The CDR3 sequence: CASSFWTGDEQFF. The CDR3 DNA reads TGTGCCAGCAGCTTCTGGACGGGGGATGAGCAGTTCTTC.